A selection of T cell receptor beta chains follows, all from one sample in a study of blood T cell repertoires in COVID-19. Clones were sequenced by immunoSEQ multiplex PCR, and TCRdb holds only the in-frame ones, with some missing. Counted here are around 260,000 clones, about nine tenths occurring once; the ten biggest clones make up around 3%. The specimen sequenced was peripheral blood. The source is a woman in her 30s with active or convalescent COVID-19. The CDR3 runs from the conserved cysteine through the conserved F or W. The D gene is left open where the match is weak. Clone size appears in some rows only: once, few, many, or a class for an expanded clone.

TRBV5-5	-	once	TRBJ2-5	TGTGCCAGCAGCCCCCAGGGGATGGAGACCCAGTACTTC	CASSPQGMETQYF
TRBV5-4	-	-	TRBJ1-6	TGTGCCAGCAGCTCTGGAAGGTGGGGCGACAATTCACCCCTCCACTTT	CASSSGRWGDNSPLHF
TRBV3-1/TRBV3-2	-	few	TRBJ2-5	TGTGCCAGCAGCCATGGAGCGGGTACTGGGAGAGAGACCCAGTACTTC	CASSHGAGTGRETQYF
TRBV30	-	-	TRBJ1-1	TGTGCCTGGAGTTTCGCGATGAACACTGAAGCTTTCTTT	CAWSFAMNTEAFF
TRBV27	-	few	TRBJ2-5	TGTGCCAGCAGTTTCAGGGAGACCCAGTACTTC	CASSFRETQYF
TRBV30	TRBD1	once	TRBJ1-2	TGTGCCTGGAGTGTAGGGGGCTTTCATGGCTACACCTTC	CAWSVGGFHGYTF
TRBV6-2/TRBV6-3	TRBD2	-	TRBJ2-4	TGTGCCAGCACCCCAGGGCGGGGGGCGAACATTCAGTACTTC	CASTPGRGANIQYF
TRBV5-1	TRBD1	-	TRBJ2-1	TGCGCCAGCAGCTTGGGGGGACAGGGTCCACTCGATGAGCAGTTCTTC	CASSLGGQGPLDEQFF
TRBV7-6	-	-	TRBJ1-4	TGTGCCAGCAGCAGATCTACGGCAACTAATGAAAAACTGTTTTTT	CASSRSTATNEKLFF
TRBV11-3	TRBD2	-	TRBJ2-1	TGTGCCAGCAGCTTAGGAGCGGGGGGCTACAATGAGCAGTTCTTC	CASSLGAGGYNEQFF
TRBV24-1	-	-	TRBJ1-1	TGTGCCACCAGTGCTAGCGGGACTGAAGCTTTCTTT	CATSASGTEAFF
TRBV18	-	-	TRBJ1-2	TGTGCCAGCTCACCTGACACAGCCGATGGCTACACCTTC	CASSPDTADGYTF
TRBV19	TRBD1	once	TRBJ2-7	TGTGCCAGTAGTCCCCGACAGGGGGTCGGCGAGCAGTACTTC	CASSPRQGVGEQYF
TRBV27	-	-	TRBJ1-5	TGTGCCAGCAGGGAGAGCAATCAGCCCCAGCATTTT	CASRESNQPQHF
TRBV7-9	-	-	TRBJ1-1	TGTGCCAGCAGCTTAGAAGCGGATACTGAAGCTTTCTTT	CASSLEADTEAFF
TRBV7-6	-	few	TRBJ1-4	TGTGCCAGCAGCTTATTAGGGGGGGCCGTAAGGAAACTGTTTTTT	CASSLLGGAVRKLFF
TRBV21-1	-	-	TRBJ2-4	TGTGCCAGCAGCAAAACCCGGGACCGGGACAGGGGGCCCGGAGGCAAAAACATTCAGTACTTC	CASSKTRDRDRGPGGKNIQYF
TRBV27	-	few	TRBJ2-7	TGTGCCAGCAGTCCGACGACAGGAGCCTACGAGCAGTACTTC	CASSPTTGAYEQYF